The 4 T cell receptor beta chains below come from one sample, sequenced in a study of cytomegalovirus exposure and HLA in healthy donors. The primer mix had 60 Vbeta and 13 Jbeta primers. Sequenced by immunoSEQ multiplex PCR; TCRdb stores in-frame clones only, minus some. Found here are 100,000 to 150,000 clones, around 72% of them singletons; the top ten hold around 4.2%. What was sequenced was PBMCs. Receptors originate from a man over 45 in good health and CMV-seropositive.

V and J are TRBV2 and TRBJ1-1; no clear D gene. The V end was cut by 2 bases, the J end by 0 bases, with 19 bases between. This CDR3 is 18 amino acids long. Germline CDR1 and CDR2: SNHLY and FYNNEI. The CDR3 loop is CASSELDRWGAMNTEAFF. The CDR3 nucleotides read TGTGCCAGCAGTGAATTGGACCGGTGGGGAGCGATGAACACTGAAGCTTTCTTT.

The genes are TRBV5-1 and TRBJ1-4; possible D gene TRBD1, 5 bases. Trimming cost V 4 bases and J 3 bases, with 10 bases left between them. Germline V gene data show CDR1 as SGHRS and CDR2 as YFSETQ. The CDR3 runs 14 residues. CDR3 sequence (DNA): TGCGCCAGCAGCATGGGGGGGGCTAATGAAAAACTGTTTTTT. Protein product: CASSMGGANEKLFF.

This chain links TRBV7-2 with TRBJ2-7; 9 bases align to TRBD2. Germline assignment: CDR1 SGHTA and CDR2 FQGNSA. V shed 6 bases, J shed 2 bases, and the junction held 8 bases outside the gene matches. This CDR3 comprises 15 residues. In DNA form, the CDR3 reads TGTGCCAGCAGGGAAGGAGGCGGGGGGGCCTACGAGCAGTACTTC. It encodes CASREGGGGAYEQYF.

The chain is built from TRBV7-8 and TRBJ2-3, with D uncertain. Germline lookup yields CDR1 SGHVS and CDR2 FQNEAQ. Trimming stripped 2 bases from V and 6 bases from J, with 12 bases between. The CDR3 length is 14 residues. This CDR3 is CASSLRQRWDTQYF. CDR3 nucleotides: TGTGCCAGCAGCTTAAGGCAGCGATGGGATACGCAGTATTTT.